The table lists the clone carrying this T cell receptor beta chain with a few counts. The antigen is unknown. This record comes from a study of T cells in Graves' hyperthyroidism and ophthalmopathy. Regarding the study as a whole: Most thyroid clonotypes that were expanded above 0.001 also turned up in blood. It was a median around 6 months before onset that the model predicted ophthalmopathy.

Researchers amplified the TCR beta CDR3 regions from RNA transcripts. The TCR CDR3 first-round RT-PCR relied on the HTBI primer set. TCRdb analysed the multiplex PCR reads with MiXCR anew, one entry per CDR3 protein. Altogether over 650,000 distinct CDR3 sequences are present, less than 20% being singletons, with the ten largest covering around 8%. The length of the CDR3 is 15 residues. Germline V gene data show CDR1 as MRHNA and CDR2 as SNTAGT. V was shortened by 2 bases and J by 0 bases, with 8 bases between the two germline ends. Newly diagnosed hyperthyroidism patients aged 18 to 65 years had disease lasting under 2 months. PBMCs stemmed from around 10 ml fresh peripheral blood.

This chain connects TRBV6-4 to TRBJ2-1; D is unresolved. Sequencing was carried out using blood. This TCR came from a young man with Graves' hyperthyroidism. CDR3 nucleotide sequence: TGTGCCAGCAGTGACGGGGTGGACTCCTACAATGAGCAGTTCTTC. Its protein product is CASSDGVDSYNEQFF.